One sample yielded the 20 T cell receptor beta chains listed below, sequenced in a study of T cells after yellow fever vaccination. TCRdb redid the calling of the 5' RACE reads with MiXCR, one entry per CDR3 protein. The sample shows hundreds of thousands of distinct CDR3 sequences, 9% to 15% of them seen only once. The specimen comprised PBMCs, sampled on the day of the yellow fever booster vaccination. The receptors derive from a man in his thirties or forties who received the YFV17D yellow fever vaccine.

This clonotype was seen ten or more times. V and J are TRBV29-1 and TRBJ2-5; 10 nucleotides align to TRBD1. CDR1 and CDR2 (germline): SQVTM, ANQGSEA. This CDR3 comprises 14 residues. The trim removed 7 bases at V and 2 bases at J, leaving 7 bases unmatched. CDR3 loop: CSGEGQGNQETQYF. CDR3 DNA: TGCAGCGGGGAGGGACAGGGGAATCAAGAGACCCAGTACTTC.

This clonotype was recorded a few times. The J gene is TRBJ2-1, the V gene TRBV25-1; unclear D gene. Germline V lookup: CDR1 MGHDK, CDR2 SYGVNS. V lost 2 bases to trimming and J lost 11 bases, with 7 bases between them. The CDR3 is 11 amino acids. As DNA, the CDR3 is TGTGCCAGCAGTGAAGGCCTAAAGCAGTTCTTC. Its translation is CASSEGLKQFF.

The chain has TRBV7-9 and TRBJ2-2; unclear D gene. This CDR3 comprises 16 residues. The germline CDR1 and CDR2 sequences are SEHNR and FQNEAQ (reference sequence). Trimming removed 2 bases at V and 1 base at J, with 11 bases between. The CDR3 loop reads CASSLIVTLNTGELFF. The CDR3 region has the DNA TGTGCCAGCAGCTTAATCGTAACACTGAACACCGGGGAGCTGTTTTTT.

A few counts support this clonotype. The chain is built from TRBV7-3 and TRBJ2-3; 11 bases line up with TRBD1. The V gene's germline CDR1 is SGHTA and CDR2 FQGTGA. This CDR3 comprises 15 residues. V was pared by 6 bases and J by 11 bases, with 13 bases of the junction left unmatched. CDR3 loop: CASSRAGTGGNVQYF. In DNA form, the CDR3 reads TGTGCCAGCAGTCGAGCCGGGACAGGGGGGAATGTGCAGTATTTT. Together with reference TRBV7-3 and TRBJ2-3, the CDR3 gives the full variable domain: GAGVSQTPSNKVTEKGKYVELRCDPISGHTALYWYRQSLGQGPEFLIYFQGTGAADDSGLPNDRFFAVRPEGSVSTLKIQRTERGDSAVYLCASSRAGTGGNVQYFGPGTRLTVL.

This clonotype appeared a few times. V is TRBV20-1 and J is TRBJ1-2; D ambiguous. V lost 5 bases and J 8 bases, leaving 15 bases between the germline ends. CDR3 length: 12 residues. CDR1 is DFQATT and CDR2 is SNEGSKA in the germline V gene (reference sequence). The chain's CDR3 is CSAPPGPAGYTF. As DNA, the CDR3 is TGCAGTGCTCCCCCGGGCCCCGCAGGCTACACCTTC.

This chain connects TRBV5-1 to TRBJ2-7; D remains ambiguous. This CDR3 is built from 15 residues. The V end was cut by 4 bases, the J end by 0 bases, with 14 bases between. Germline V gene data show CDR1 as SGHRS and CDR2 as YFSETQ. The CDR3 is CASSLRPMTSYEQYF. Written as DNA, the CDR3 is TGCGCCAGCAGCCTCAGGCCTATGACCTCCTACGAGCAGTACTTC. The whole variable domain, filled in from reference TRBV5-1 and TRBJ2-7, reads KAGVTQTPRYLIKTRGQQVTLSCSPISGHRSVSWYQQTPGQGLQFLFEYFSETQRNKGNFPGRFSGRQFSNSRSEMNVSTLELGDSALYLCASSLRPMTSYEQYFGPGTRLTVT.

There are a few counts of this clonotype. The chain links TRBV10-3 to TRBJ2-1, with unresolved D. Looked up from germline, CDR1 is ENHRY and CDR2 is SYGVKD. The CDR3 extends over 11 amino acids. Trimming removed 3 bases at V and 8 bases at J, with 5 bases between. The CDR3 DNA is TGTGCCATCAGTGACGGCTATGAGCAGTTCTTC. Residues: CAISDGYEQFF.

This clonotype has just a few counts. The V gene is TRBV5-1, the J gene TRBJ2-3; tentative D call: TRBD1 (5 bases). Germline V lookup: CDR1 SGHRS, CDR2 YFSETQ. This CDR3 contains 16 residues. Trimming removed 4 bases at V and 0 bases at J, with 15 bases between. The CDR3 protein is CASSGLGVKSTDTQYF. The CDR3 DNA is TGCGCCAGCAGCGGATTAGGGGTAAAGAGCACAGATACGCAGTATTTT.

This clonotype was detected a few times. J is TRBJ2-3 and V is TRBV5-1; D call uncertain. CDR1 and CDR2 (germline): SGHRS, YFSETQ. CDR3 length equals 14 residues. Trimming took off 2 bases at V and 1 base at J, with 8 bases between the two ends. CDR3 sequence reads: CASSFAERTDTQYF. CDR3 in DNA: TGCGCCAGCAGCTTTGCGGAGCGCACAGATACGCAGTATTTT.

This clonotype was counted between two and nine times. The chain recombines TRBV20-1 with TRBJ1-4; TRBD1 might be the D (6 bases). The CDR3 sequence is 15 residues long. V was shortened by 0 bases and J by 5 bases, with 13 bases between the two germline ends. Germline-derived CDR1 and CDR2 are DFQATT and SNEGSKA (reference sequence). The chain's CDR3 is CSARDGGSVNEKLFF. The CDR3 DNA follows: TGCAGTGCTAGAGATGGGGGCAGCGTAAATGAAAAACTGTTTTTT.

This clonotype was found a few times. The chain is built from TRBV10-2 and TRBJ2-5, with D maybe TRBD2 (6 bases). Germline V CDR1 and CDR2: WSHSY, SAAADI. Trimming took 10 bases from V and 5 from J, leaving 23 bases between them. The CDR3 totals 15 residues. Written as DNA, the CDR3 is TGCGCCACCAATGATTGGAATGGGAGCGGGGAGACCCAGTACTTC. Its protein is CATNDWNGSGETQYF.

This clonotype appeared a few times. This rearrangement joins TRBV5-4 to TRBJ2-1; no reliable D call. The germline gives CDR1 SGHNT, CDR2 YYREEE (reference sequence). The CDR3 runs to 15 residues. Trimming removed 1 base from V and 0 bases from J, with 8 bases in between. The CDR3 coding sequence is TGTGCCAGCAGCTTGTTACAGAGCTCCTACAATGAGCAGTTCTTC. This translates into CASSLLQSSYNEQFF.

This clonotype was detected only a few times. The chain links TRBV7-2 to TRBJ2-7; D unresolved. The CDR3 loop spans 15 amino acids. Germline V gene data show CDR1 as SGHTA and CDR2 as FQGNSA. Trimming took 2 bases from V and 6 from J, leaving 17 bases between them. The CDR3 is CASSLRGGPFSEQYF. CDR3 nucleotide sequence: TGTGCCAGCAGCTTACGCGGCGGACCCTTCTCCGAGCAGTACTTC.

This clonotype came up a few times. This chain connects TRBV29-1 to TRBJ2-3, with D maybe TRBD2 (6 bases). Per germline, CDR1 SQVTM and CDR2 ANQGSEA. The V and J ends lost 4 bases and 6 bases respectively, with 14 bases between them. This CDR3 is 13 amino acids long. Here the CDR3 DNA reads TGCAGCGTTGGCAGCGGGCCCAGGGATACGCAGTATTTT. The encoded protein is CSVGSGPRDTQYF.

The sample holds a few counts of this clonotype. V is TRBV7-2 and J is TRBJ1-1; possibly TRBD1 for D (5 bases). There are 13 residues in the CDR3. Germline V gives CDR1 SGHTA, CDR2 FQGNSA. V dropped 4 bases and J dropped 6 bases, with 12 bases sitting between them. The CDR3 bases are TGTGCCAGCAGCTCCAACACGGGGGCTGAAGCTTTCTTT. Its protein product is CASSSNTGAEAFF.

This clonotype was observed a handful of times. The chain couples TRBV5-1 to TRBJ2-1; 12 nucleotides agree with TRBD2. Per the germline V gene, CDR1 is SGHRS and CDR2 is YFSETQ. After removal of 4 bases from V and 6 bases from J, the junction contained 5 bases not matched to a gene. CDR3 size: 15 residues. DNA for the CDR3: TGCGCCAGCAGCCGGACTAGCGGGGCCCTCAATGAGCAGTTCTTC. Protein: CASSRTSGALNEQFF.

This chain links TRBV12-3 or TRBV12-4 with TRBJ1-1; TRBD1 might be the D (6 bases). CDR3 length: 14 amino acids. The germline V and J ends were trimmed by 6 bases and 2 bases, with 13 bases remaining between them. The CDR3 bases are TGTGCCAGCAGGGGGGGCAGGGCTAACACTGAAGCTTTCTTT. It is translated as CASRGGRANTEAFF.

The genes are TRBV24-1 and TRBJ1-2; D remains unclear. The length of the CDR3 is 13 residues. Germline CDR1 is KGHDR and CDR2 is SFDVKD. The V end lost 5 bases, the J end lost 0 bases, and 6 bases lay between the germline ends. CDR3 sequence (DNA): TGTGCCACCAGTGTGGATTCTAACTATGGCTACACCTTC. It yields the protein CATSVDSNYGYTF.

V and J are TRBV7-9 and TRBJ2-5; possibly TRBD2 for D (5 bases). Trimming took off 5 bases at V and 6 bases at J, with 7 bases between the two ends. CDR3 length: 11 residues. In germline, CDR1 is SEHNR, CDR2 FQNEAQ (reference sequence). The CDR3 nucleotides are TGTGCCAGCAGCGGGGAGAAGACCCAGTACTTC. Its translation: CASSGEKTQYF.

This clonotype has a handful of counts. This chain uses TRBV7-2 with TRBJ2-2, with 7 bases aligning to TRBD2. Germline V gene sequence: CDR1 SGHTA, CDR2 FQGNSA. V lost 3 bases to trimming and J lost 7 bases; unmatched junction nucleotides: 5. This CDR3 region has 14 residues. CDR3 DNA sequence: TGTGCCAGCAGCTTGACTAGCACTGGCGGGGAGCTGTTTTTT. It is translated as CASSLTSTGGELFF.